The 18 T cell receptor beta chains below were found in one sample sequenced in a study of cytomegalovirus exposure and HLA in healthy donors. The PCR made use of 60 Vbeta and 13 Jbeta primers. Data came from immunoSEQ multiplex PCR; TCRdb stores just in-frame clones and leaves some out. The sample records about 210,000 clones, roughly 82% being singletons. The sample was PBMCs. These receptors came from a man aged 40-49 years in good health and CMV-seropositive.

The rearrangement uses TRBV18 and TRBJ2-7; 13 nucleotides agree with TRBD2. In germline, CDR1 is KGHSH, CDR2 LQKENI. V lost 9 bases and J lost 7; bases outside the gene matches: 15. The CDR3 extends over 16 amino acids. Here the CDR3 reads CASSGTSGIRASEQYF. The CDR3, as DNA: TGTGCCAGTTCCGGGACTAGCGGGATCCGGGCGAGTGAGCAGTACTTC.

The chain carries TRBV7-9 and TRBJ1-5; TRBD1 aligns across 10 bases. The CDR3 loop spans 17 amino acids. Trimming took 5 bases from V and 0 from J; bases not matched to a gene: 7. Germline loops: CDR1 SEHNR, CDR2 FQNEAQ (reference sequence). The CDR3 region has the DNA TGTGCCAGCAGCCGTGGGACAGGGGATTATAGCAATCAGCCCCAGCATTTT. This encodes CASSRGTGDYSNQPQHF.

This chain joins TRBV29-1 and TRBJ2-2, with D maybe TRBD1 (6 bases). The germline V and J ends were trimmed by 2 bases and 1 base, with 8 bases remaining between them. The CDR3 is 14 amino acids. The germline gives CDR1 SQVTM, CDR2 ANQGSEA. CDR3: CSVEYRENTGELFF. In DNA form, the CDR3 reads TGCAGCGTTGAATACAGGGAGAACACCGGGGAGCTGTTTTTT.

The chain links TRBV5-1 to TRBJ2-5, with 7 bases fitting TRBD2. This CDR3 has 15 amino acids. V gave up 1 base and J gave up 2 bases; unmatched junction bases: 5. Germline-derived CDR1 and CDR2 are SGHRS and YFSETQ. The CDR3 coding sequence is TGCGCCAGCAGCTTGATAGCGGGCCTACAAGAGACCCAGTACTTC. It encodes CASSLIAGLQETQYF.

V usage is TRBV5-1 and J usage is TRBJ2-3; no reliable D call. This CDR3 is built from 11 residues. Trimming removed 4 bases from V and 6 bases from J, with 6 bases in between. Germline values: CDR1 SGHRS, CDR2 YFSETQ. CDR3 region: CASSPQDTQYF. In DNA form, the CDR3 reads TGCGCCAGCAGCCCCCAGGATACGCAGTATTTT.

The genes are TRBV6-1 and TRBJ2-1, with a tentative D call TRBD2 (6 bases). Germline CDR1 and CDR2: MNHNS and SASEGT. Trimming took 2 bases from V and 0 from J, leaving 11 bases between them. The CDR3 contains 16 residues. CDR3 loop: CASSEWGESSYNEQFF. As DNA, the CDR3 is TGTGCCAGCAGTGAATGGGGGGAGAGCTCCTACAATGAGCAGTTCTTC.

The CDR3 DNA follows: TGTGCCAGCAGCTTATGGACAGCCACGAACACTGAAGCTTTCTTT. Its translation: CASSLWTATNTEAFF. The chain recombines TRBV7-9 with TRBJ1-1, with D possibly matching TRBD1 (6 bases). V dropped 2 bases and J dropped 1 base, with 11 bases sitting between them. The CDR3 is made up of 15 amino acids. The germline V gene has CDR1 SEHNR and CDR2 FQNEAQ (reference sequence).

The chain is built from TRBV18 and TRBJ2-6, with 11 bases fitting TRBD1. The V segment lost 3 bases and the J segment 0 bases; nucleotides outside the gene matches: 4. Germline-derived CDR1 and CDR2 are KGHSH and LQKENI. The CDR3 covers 18 residues. The chain's CDR3 is CASSPGQGVHSGANVLTF. CDR3 coding DNA: TGTGCCAGCTCACCGGGACAGGGGGTACACTCTGGGGCCAACGTCCTGACTTTC.

The chain carries TRBV2 and TRBJ2-7, with 11 bases matching TRBD1. CDR1 is SNHLY and CDR2 is FYNNEI in the germline V gene. With V trimmed by 10 bases and J by 3 bases, 14 bases remained unmatched. CDR3 length: 16 residues. The DNA for the CDR3 is TGTGCCACCAGGGGAGGGACAGGGGGATCGAACTACGAGCAGTACTTC. Protein: CATRGGTGGSNYEQYF.

The chain combines TRBV6-5 with TRBJ1-6; a possible D gene is TRBD1 (6 bases). V gave up 6 bases and J gave up 3 bases, with 12 bases separating them. The CDR3 extends over 15 amino acids. Germline V lookup: CDR1 MNHEY, CDR2 SVGAGI. The CDR3 coding sequence is TGTGCCAGCAGCCGACAGGTTTACTATAATTCACCCCTCCACTTT. Its protein product is CASSRQVYYNSPLHF.

This chain uses TRBV5-4 with TRBJ1-2, with a tentative D call TRBD1 (6 bases). The CDR3 has 17 residues. V was trimmed by 4 bases and J by 7 bases, leaving 26 bases between them. Germline V lookup: CDR1 SGHNT, CDR2 YYREEE (reference sequence). The CDR3 sequence: CASSIRRGEGGRRGYTF. The CDR3 DNA sequence: TGTGCCAGCAGCATCCGGAGGGGGGAGGGAGGACGCCGTGGCTACACCTTC.

In the case of this clone: The germline gene is not matched at one end of the junction; a read error may be the cause. The chain has TRBV5-1 and TRBJ1-4; possible D gene TRBD1, 5 bases. CDR1 and CDR2 (germline): SGHRS, YFSETQ. This CDR3 spans 14 amino acids. CDR3 amino acids: CASRLGLSNEKLFF. In nucleotides, the CDR3 is TGCGCCAGCAGATTGGGACTTTCTAATGAAAAACTGTTTTTT.

The rearrangement uses TRBV4-1 and TRBJ2-1; 9 bases map to TRBD2. Germline lookup yields CDR1 MGHRA and CDR2 YSYEKL. There are 16 residues in the CDR3. Unmatched junction bases numbered 6, after V lost 0 bases and J lost 6 bases. CDR3 amino acids: CASSQDFLLAGNEQFF. In DNA form, the CDR3 reads TGCGCCAGCAGCCAAGATTTTTTACTAGCGGGCAATGAGCAGTTCTTC.

The chain uses TRBV7-9 and TRBJ1-3; D not resolved. Trimming stripped 5 bases from V and 0 bases from J, with 14 bases between. The CDR3 length is 16 residues. Germline CDR1 reads SEHNR; CDR2 reads FQNEAQ (reference sequence). This CDR3 reads CASSQRALISGNTIYF. CDR3 nucleotide sequence: TGTGCCAGCAGCCAGCGGGCGTTAATCTCTGGAAACACCATATATTTT.

J is TRBJ2-7 and V is TRBV5-1; possible D gene TRBD1, 6 bases. V lost 3 bases and J lost 2, with 15 bases in between. Germline V gene data show CDR1 as SGHRS and CDR2 as YFSETQ. CDR3 length: 15 amino acids. CDR3 in amino acids: CASSSGVTGAYEQYV. The CDR3 bases are TGCGCCAGCAGCTCTGGGGTGACAGGCGCCTACGAGCAGTACGTC.

V gene TRBV29-1 combines with J gene TRBJ2-7; a weak D match, TRBD2 (6 bases). V lost 3 bases and J 0 bases, leaving 15 bases between the germline ends. The length of the CDR3 is 15 residues. CDR1 and CDR2 (germline): SQVTM, ANQGSEA. CDR3 bases: TGCAGCGTTGATGCCCTAGCGAAGAGCTCCTACGAGCAGTACGTC. Translating gives CSVDALAKSSYEQYV.

The V and J genes are TRBV2 and TRBJ2-3; TRBD2 matches 8 bases. The CDR3 contains 13 residues. Losses at the gene ends were 7 bases for V and 4 bases for J; bases not matched to a gene: 4. The germline gives CDR1 SNHLY, CDR2 FYNNEI. For the CDR3, the DNA is TGTGCCAGCAAAGCGGGGGAGCCAGATACGCAGTATTTT. Translation: CASKAGEPDTQYF.

Comment on this clone: This sample includes further DNA sequences coding for the same CDR3. The chain uses TRBV2 and TRBJ2-1; weak D call: TRBD1 (5 bases). V dropped 10 bases and J dropped 4 bases, with 8 bases sitting between them. CDR3 length: 11 residues. Germline V gene data show CDR1 as SNHLY and CDR2 as FYNNEI. For the CDR3, the DNA is TGTGCCACAACAGGATACAATGAGCAGTTCTTC. Translated: CATTGYNEQFF.